The next 20 T cell receptor beta chains were all read from a single sample in a study of blood T cell repertoires in COVID-19. Only in-frame clones appear in the TCRdb table, and some are missing; sequencing was by immunoSEQ multiplex PCR. The sample lists fewer than 250,000 clones, around nine tenths occurring once. Sequenced input: peripheral blood. The receptors stem from a man in his forties or fifties with acute or convalescent COVID-19.

This chain uses TRBV19 with TRBJ2-7; tentative D call: TRBD1 (6 bases). Deletions cut 6 bases from V and 4 bases from J, with 19 bases between. Germline CDR1 reads LNHDA; CDR2 reads SQIVND (reference sequence). The CDR3 is 15 amino acids. This CDR3 is CASSARTAVAYEQYF. Written as DNA, the CDR3 is TGTGCCAGTAGCGCACGGACAGCGGTAGCGTACGAGCAGTACTTC.

J is TRBJ2-7 and V is TRBV6-6; 13 bases agree with TRBD2. The germline V gene encodes CDR1 MNHNY and CDR2 SVGAGI (reference sequence). The CDR3 runs 16 residues. Trimming cost V 6 bases and J 3 bases; bases outside gene matches: 8. CDR3: CASRTGGTSGVYEQYF. CDR3 DNA sequence: TGTGCCAGCAGGACCGGGGGGACTAGCGGGGTCTACGAGCAGTACTTC.

The rearrangement links TRBV5-5 to TRBJ2-4, with D possibly being TRBD1 (6 bases). CDR1 is SGHKS, CDR2 YYEKEE, per germline (reference sequence). The CDR3 has 15 amino acids. Trimming pared 0 bases from V and 5 bases from J, leaving 12 bases between. The CDR3 DNA sequence: TGTGCCAGCAGCTTGGATGGGGGCACGGAAAACATTCAGTACTTC. Translated: CASSLDGGTENIQYF.

This clone was observed a few times. The gene calls are TRBV2 and TRBJ2-7; D unresolved. CDR3 length: 14 residues. Germline CDR1 SNHLY, CDR2 FYNNEI. V shed 11 bases and J shed 3 bases, with 20 bases lying between them. CDR3 DNA sequence: TGTGCCGTGCTGGGTGACTTGAGGCTCTACGAGCAGTACTTC. It specifies CAVLGDLRLYEQYF. Together with reference TRBV2 and TRBJ2-7, the CDR3 gives the full variable domain: EPEVTQTPSHQVTQMGQEVILRCVPISNHLYFYWYRQILGQKVEFLVSFYNNEISEKSEIFDDQFSVERPDGSNFTLKIRSTKLEDSAMYFCAVLGDLRLYEQYFGPGTRLTVT.

The chain has TRBV30 and TRBJ2-2; weak D call: TRBD1 (5 bases). Germline V lookup: CDR1 GTSNPN, CDR2 SVGIG (reference sequence). Trimming removed 0 bases from V and 6 bases from J, with 8 bases in between. The CDR3 consists of 13 residues. The DNA of the CDR3 is TGTGCCTGGAGTGTATACAGGCCCGGGGAGCTGTTTTTT. As protein: CAWSVYRPGELFF.

The chain employs TRBV28 and TRBJ2-3; a possible D gene is TRBD1 (5 bases). The V end lost 4 bases, the J end lost 0 bases, and 11 bases lay between the germline ends. This CDR3 has 15 amino acids. In germline, CDR1 is MDHEN, CDR2 SYDVKM. CDR3 nucleotide sequence: TGTGCCAGCAGTTCCTCGACAGCTAGCACAGATACGCAGTATTTT. Its protein is CASSSSTASTDTQYF.

Only one count was recorded for this clone. The chain is built from TRBV30 and TRBJ2-5, with 10 bases identical to TRBD1. CDR1 is GTSNPN, CDR2 SVGIG, per germline (reference sequence). The CDR3 contains 13 residues. V lost 3 bases to trimming and J lost 3 bases; unmatched junction nucleotides: 1. This CDR3 reads CAWRDRGEETQYF. The CDR3 DNA follows: TGTGCCTGGAGGGACAGGGGGGAAGAGACCCAGTACTTC.

This clone was seen just once. The chain has TRBV10-3 and TRBJ2-2; possibly TRBD1 for D (6 bases). The CDR3 sequence is 16 residues long. The ends were cut back, 0 bases at V and 5 bases at J, with 13 bases in the middle. CDR1 is ENHRY and CDR2 is SYGVKD in the germline V gene. CDR3 bases: TGTGCCATCAGTGAGTCACCCCCGAGGGGGACCGGGGAGCTGTTTTTT. Amino acid sequence: CAISESPPRGTGELFF.

This chain uses TRBV27 with TRBJ1-5, with a weak D call TRBD1 (5 bases). Germline V gene data show CDR1 as MNHEY and CDR2 as SMNVEV (reference sequence). This CDR3 is 18 amino acids long. Trimming removed 6 bases from V and 4 bases from J, with 25 bases in between. The CDR3 DNA reads as TGTGCCAGCAGGCCCCTCGTTCAGGGTTTTACCAATAATCAGCCCCAGCATTTT. It specifies CASRPLVQGFTNNQPQHF.

This chain joins TRBV18 and TRBJ1-6; D remains unclear. Germline values: CDR1 KGHSH, CDR2 LQKENI. V lost 2 bases and J lost 2, with 7 bases in between. The CDR3 loop spans 15 amino acids. The CDR3 coding sequence is TGTGCCAGCTCACCAGTCCCAACCTATAATTCACCCCTCCACTTT. Protein: CASSPVPTYNSPLHF.

V gene TRBV7-2 combines with J gene TRBJ1-2; tentatively, D is TRBD1 (6 bases). Germline V gives CDR1 SGHTA, CDR2 FQGNSA. The CDR3 consists of 13 residues. V was clipped by 4 bases and J by 7 bases, with 13 bases between them. The DNA of the CDR3 is TGTGCCAGCAGCTCTTCCAGGGGCCTTGGCTACACCTTC. It translates to CASSSSRGLGYTF.

This chain uses TRBV5-1 with TRBJ2-6; the D is unclear. This CDR3 is 16 amino acids long. The germline V gene encodes CDR1 SGHRS and CDR2 YFSETQ. V dropped 3 bases and J dropped 2 bases, with 12 bases sitting between them. The CDR3 sequence: CASSSVADAGANVLTF. CDR3 bases: TGCGCCAGCAGCTCCGTAGCCGATGCTGGGGCCAACGTCCTGACTTTC.

About this clone: One end of the junction varies from germline; a read error may be responsible. This sequence joins TRBV3-1 (or the pseudogene TRBV3-2) and TRBJ2-7; D perhaps matches TRBD1 (5 bases). The CDR3 loop spans 13 amino acids. CDR1 and CDR2 from the germline V gene are LGHDT and YNNKEL (reference sequence). The CDR3 is CASSQRETGPFVF. CDR3 DNA sequence: TGTGCCAGCAGCCAAAGGGAAACAGGTCCCTTCGTCTTC.

The rearrangement uses TRBV6-5 and TRBJ1-1; D uncertain. Germline CDR1 reads MNHEY; CDR2 reads SVGAGI. Trimming removed 7 bases at V and 1 base at J, with 13 bases between. The CDR3 covers 14 residues. The DNA of the CDR3 is TGTGCCAGCACCAAAGGCGGGAGGAACACTGAAGCTTTCTTT. This sequence encodes CASTKGGRNTEAFF.

V usage is TRBV6-6 and J usage is TRBJ2-7; TRBD2 matches at 12 bases. V dropped 4 bases and J dropped 2; count of bases not matched to a gene: 3. Germline V lookup: CDR1 MNHNY, CDR2 SVGAGI (reference sequence). The CDR3 loop spans 15 amino acids. The CDR3 DNA reads TGTGCCAGCAGTTCCGGACTAGCGGGACCCTACGAGCAGTACTTC. Its translation: CASSSGLAGPYEQYF.

The chain combines TRBV19 with TRBJ1-3, with 7 bases fitting TRBD1. The CDR3 totals 15 residues. Germline V gene data show CDR1 as LNHDA and CDR2 as SQIVND (reference sequence). Trimming at V came to 5 bases and at J to 1 base, leaving 5 bases not matched to a gene. The CDR3 nucleotides are TGTGCCAGTAGTCAGCGACAGGGTTCTGGAAACACCATATATTTT. It translates to CASSQRQGSGNTIYF. The complete variable domain, with remaining parts taken from reference TRBV19 and TRBJ1-3, reads DGGITQSPKYLFRKEGQNVTLSCEQNLNHDAMYWYRQDPGQGLRLIYYSQIVNDFQKGDIAEGYSVSREKKESFPLTVTSAQKNPTAFYLCASSQRQGSGNTIYFGEGSWLTVV.

J is TRBJ1-1 and V is TRBV5-1, with a possible D match to TRBD1 (6 bases). V was cut by 6 bases and J by 7 bases, with 22 bases left in between. The CDR3 contains 15 residues. Germline V gene data show CDR1 as SGHRS and CDR2 as YFSETQ. Written as DNA, the CDR3 is TGCGCCAGCAAGCTTGGGGCCAGGGGTACGGGTGAAGCTTTCTTT. Translation: CASKLGARGTGEAFF.

The chain carries TRBV27 and TRBJ2-7, with 7 nucleotides matching TRBD1. With V trimmed by 3 bases and J by 2 bases, 4 bases remained unmatched. The CDR3 sequence is 14 residues long. CDR1 is MNHEY and CDR2 is SMNVEV in the germline V gene (reference sequence). The CDR3 DNA reads TGTGCCAGCAGTTTGGACAGGTTAGCCTACGAGCAGTACTTC. This sequence encodes CASSLDRLAYEQYF.

The gene calls are TRBV18 and TRBJ1-1; D is ambiguous. The germline V and J ends were trimmed by 2 bases and 1 base, with 8 bases remaining between them. The CDR3 sequence is 14 residues long. CDR1 is KGHSH, CDR2 LQKENI, per germline. CDR3 region: CASSPGQRNTEAFF. The CDR3 region has the DNA TGTGCCAGCTCACCAGGGCAGAGGAACACTGAAGCTTTCTTT.

The table lists this clone with a count of one. This chain connects TRBV6-5 to TRBJ1-1; D not resolved. V lost 2 bases and J lost 4, with 14 bases in between. The CDR3 loop spans 15 amino acids. Germline values: CDR1 MNHEY, CDR2 SVGAGI. The CDR3 sequence: CASSYDSGRGTEAFF. As DNA, the CDR3 is TGTGCCAGCAGTTACGATTCCGGGAGAGGCACTGAAGCTTTCTTT.